The 21 T cell receptor beta chains below all came from one sample that was sequenced in a study of T cells after yellow fever vaccination. TCRdb processed the 5' RACE reads anew with MiXCR; each CDR3 protein has one entry. The sample consists of 300,000 to 350,000 distinct CDR3 sequences, 3.5% to 5% of them appearing once. The sequences come from PBMCs, collected 15 days after the yellow fever booster vaccination. Receptor source: a man between 18 and 35 years old who received the YFV17D yellow fever vaccine.

The table lists this clonotype with many counts. J is TRBJ1-4 and V is TRBV20-1; D ambiguous. The V end was cut by 6 bases, the J end by 6 bases, with 14 bases between. This CDR3 has 13 amino acids. In germline, CDR1 is DFQATT, CDR2 SNEGSKA (reference sequence). The CDR3 region is CSAQRGRDEKLFF. In nucleotides, the CDR3 is TGCAGTGCCCAGCGAGGGCGCGATGAAAAACTGTTTTTT.

The chain links TRBV7-9 to TRBJ2-5, with 12 bases identical to TRBD2. Germline CDR1 reads SEHNR; CDR2 reads FQNEAQ (reference sequence). The CDR3 contains 15 residues. Losses at the gene ends were 6 bases for V and 6 bases for J; bases not matched to a gene: 8. The CDR3 DNA is TGTGCCAGCAGACAAACTAGCGGGGGGCAACAGACCCAGTACTTC. Translating gives CASRQTSGGQQTQYF.

Many counts were recorded for this clonotype. This rearrangement joins TRBV4-2 to TRBJ1-3; D ambiguous. V was shortened by 1 base and J by 2 bases, with 6 bases between the two germline ends. This CDR3 spans 14 amino acids. Germline V gene lookup returns CDR1 LGHNA and CDR2 YNFKEQ. In DNA form, the CDR3 reads TGTGCCAGCAGCCAAGCCGGGACTGGAAACACCATATATTTT. Translated, it gives CASSQAGTGNTIYF.

Only a few counts were recorded for this clonotype. The V call is TRBV20-1, the J call TRBJ1-5; 9 bases are shared with TRBD1. The germline V gene has CDR1 DFQATT and CDR2 SNEGSKA (reference sequence). Trimming at V came to 4 bases and at J to 5 bases, leaving 3 bases not matched to a gene. The CDR3 has 13 residues. The CDR3 spells CSATDRGDQPQHF. CDR3 sequence (DNA): TGCAGTGCTACCGACAGGGGGGATCAGCCCCAGCATTTT.

This clonotype was counted ten times or more. The V and J genes are TRBV5-1 and TRBJ2-5; D might be TRBD1 or TRBD2, each matching 5 bases. The V end was cut by 3 bases, the J end by 5 bases, with 14 bases between. The CDR3 spans 14 residues. Germline V gives CDR1 SGHRS, CDR2 YFSETQ. The DNA of the CDR3 is TGCGCCAGCAGCTCCCCTGGGGACGCGGAGACCCAGTACTTC. As protein: CASSSPGDAETQYF.

This clonotype came up a few times. The junction does not match germline at one end; this may be a read error. This chain links TRBV12-3 or TRBV12-4 with TRBJ2-1, with D perhaps given as TRBD1 or TRBD2 (5 bases each). The CDR3 contains 13 residues. The CDR3 DNA is TGTGCCAGCCAGTGGGGGTCCTTCAATGAGCAGTTCTTC. This translates into CASQWGSFNEQFF.

This clonotype was seen only a few times. This sequence joins TRBV12-3 or TRBV12-4 and TRBJ1-6; possible D gene TRBD1, 5 bases. Trimming pared 6 bases from V and 9 bases from J, leaving 12 bases between. The CDR3 extends over 13 amino acids. The CDR3: CASRRKDISPLHF. DNA for the CDR3: TGTGCCAGCAGGCGGAAGGACATTTCACCCCTCCACTTT.

J is TRBJ1-3 and V is TRBV3-1; D remains ambiguous. The CDR3 has 16 amino acids. Trimming took 1 base from V and 0 from J, leaving 10 bases between them. Germline lookup yields CDR1 LGHDT and CDR2 YNNKEL (reference sequence). The CDR3 sequence: CASSQVVGHSGNTIYF. CDR3 DNA: TGTGCCAGCAGCCAAGTAGTAGGGCACTCTGGAAACACCATATATTTT.

There are many counts of this clonotype. This sequence joins TRBV10-3 and TRBJ2-2, with D possibly being TRBD2 (6 bases). V was clipped by 8 bases and J by 8 bases, with 27 bases between them. The CDR3 runs 17 residues. The V gene's germline CDR1 is ENHRY and CDR2 SYGVKD. CDR3 loop: CAILSSPGTGGSGELFF. The CDR3 nucleotides are TGTGCCATCCTCTCCTCCCCCGGGACCGGGGGTAGTGGGGAGCTGTTTTTT.

This clonotype showed up just a few times. This chain connects TRBV3-1 to TRBJ2-5, with D tentatively TRBD1 (6 bases). The ends were cut back, 0 bases at V and 6 bases at J, with 17 bases in the middle. Germline values: CDR1 LGHDT, CDR2 YNNKEL (reference sequence). This CDR3 is 16 amino acids long. The CDR3 nucleotides read TGTGCCAGCAGCCAAGATACGTCGACAGGCACCAAGACCCAGTACTTC. Translating gives CASSQDTSTGTKTQYF.

This chain connects TRBV28 to TRBJ2-2; perhaps TRBD2 as D (5 bases). CDR1 MDHEN and CDR2 SYDVKM come from the germline V gene. Trimming cost V 7 bases and J 4 bases, with 7 bases left between them. This CDR3 comprises 12 residues. The CDR3 bases are TGTGCCAGCAAGGGAGTCACCGGGGAGCTGTTTTTT. Translated: CASKGVTGELFF.

This clonotype has ten or more counts. The chain carries TRBV12-3 or TRBV12-4 and TRBJ2-1; 7 bases fit TRBD2. The CDR3 has 14 amino acids. The trim removed 3 bases at V and 2 bases at J, leaving 1 base unmatched. CDR3 coding DNA: TGTGCCAGCAGTTTGGGGAGGGCCTACAATGAGCAGTTCTTC. The encoded protein is CASSLGRAYNEQFF.

The V call is TRBV7-9, the J call TRBJ2-1; 8 bases are shared with TRBD2. There are 16 residues in the CDR3. V was pared by 5 bases and J by 0 bases, with 6 bases of the junction left unmatched. The V gene's germline CDR1 is SEHNR and CDR2 FQNEAQ (reference sequence). The CDR3 spells CASSARGVRSYNEQFF. DNA for the CDR3: TGTGCCAGCAGCGCGCGGGGGGTCCGCTCCTACAATGAGCAGTTCTTC.

This rearrangement joins TRBV10-3 to TRBJ2-7; the D gene is possibly TRBD2 (5 bases). V was clipped by 7 bases and J by 7 bases, with 11 bases between them. This CDR3 has 11 amino acids. The germline CDR1 and CDR2 sequences are ENHRY and SYGVKD. The CDR3 coding sequence is TGTGCCATCAAGGGCCCGGGGGAGCAGTACGTC. The encoded protein is CAIKGPGEQYV.

This clonotype was picked up a small number of times. The V gene is TRBV9, the J gene TRBJ2-2, with D perhaps matching TRBD1 (6 bases). V was cut by 1 base and J by 6 bases, with 13 bases left in between. CDR3 length equals 15 residues. CDR1 is SGDLS, CDR2 YYNGEE, per germline. CDR3 in amino acids: CASSVTGRSAGELFF. The CDR3 bases are TGTGCCAGCAGCGTAACAGGGCGGTCTGCCGGGGAGCTGTTTTTT.

The chain combines TRBV29-1 with TRBJ1-1; TRBD1 might be the D (5 bases). CDR3 length: 12 amino acids. The V and J ends lost 7 bases and 3 bases respectively, with 12 bases between them. Germline CDR1 SQVTM, CDR2 ANQGSEA. For the CDR3, the DNA is TGCAGCGGGGGGGGAAGGGACACTGAAGCTTTCTTT. This codes for CSGGGRDTEAFF. Variable domain in full (rest from reference TRBV29-1 and TRBJ1-1): SAVISQKPSRDICQRGTSLTIQCQVDSQVTMMFWYRQQPGQSLTLIATANQGSEATYESGFVIDKFPISRPNLTFSTLTVSNMSPEDSSIYLCSGGGRDTEAFFGQGTRLTVV.

This clonotype was detected many times. The chain employs TRBV7-9 and TRBJ2-1; tentatively, D is TRBD1 or TRBD2 (5 bases each). From germline, CDR1 is SEHNR and CDR2 FQNEAQ (reference sequence). Trimming stripped 5 bases from V and 5 bases from J, with 16 bases between. The CDR3 runs to 15 residues. The CDR3 reads CASSDLRDAHNEQFF. The CDR3 region has the DNA TGTGCCAGCAGCGACCTCCGGGACGCTCACAATGAGCAGTTCTTC. Variable domain in full (rest from reference TRBV7-9 and TRBJ2-1): DTGVSQNPRHKITKRGQNVTFRCDPISEHNRLYWYRQTLGQGPEFLTYFQNEAQLEKSRLLSDRFSAERPKGSFSTLEIQRTEQGDSAMYLCASSDLRDAHNEQFFGPGTRLTVL.

This rearrangement joins TRBV5-1 to TRBJ2-5; D unclear. This CDR3 region has 14 residues. The V end lost 5 bases, the J end lost 1 base, and 12 bases lay between the germline ends. Germline-derived CDR1 and CDR2 are SGHRS and YFSETQ. CDR3 sequence (DNA): TGCGCCAGCAGGGTCAGCGATGCCCAAGAGACCCAGTACTTC. This translates into CASRVSDAQETQYF.

The chain has TRBV5-4 and TRBJ2-1; 9 bases map to TRBD2. V shed 7 bases and J 5 bases; nucleotides not matched to a gene: 13. Germline V gives CDR1 SGHNT, CDR2 YYREEE (reference sequence). This CDR3 is built from 16 residues. The DNA for the CDR3 is TGTGCCAGCGCCCTACTAATGACTAGCGGAGACAATGAGCAGTTCTTC. It encodes CASALLMTSGDNEQFF.

This clonotype was seen ten or more times. The chain uses TRBV29-1 and TRBJ2-5; 8 positions agree with TRBD1. Germline V lookup: CDR1 SQVTM, CDR2 ANQGSEA. The CDR3 covers 16 residues. After removal of 0 bases from V and 6 bases from J, the junction contained 12 bases not matched to a gene. The CDR3 region is CSVEDRRRQGTKTQYF. CDR3 nucleotides: TGCAGCGTTGAAGATAGGAGGAGACAGGGGACGAAGACCCAGTACTTC.

At least ten counts were recorded for this clonotype. This sequence joins TRBV6-1 and TRBJ1-1, with a possible D match to TRBD1 (5 bases). Germline V CDR1 and CDR2: MNHNS, SASEGT. The length of the CDR3 is 15 residues. Trimming stripped 4 bases from V and 5 bases from J, with 17 bases between. The CDR3 DNA reads as TGTGCCAGCAGTGTAAATGGGCAGGGAGGGACTGAAGCTTTCTTT. As protein: CASSVNGQGGTEAFF.